This TCR beta chain was identified in a study of identical twins. Overall study results and limits: Abundant beta clonotypes from cord blood bore fewer insertions; memory repertoires lacked this pattern.

TCRdb itself ran the 5' RACE reads through MiXCR, one entry per CDR3 protein. The table includes some 500,000 distinct CDR3 sequences, approximately 15% detected once. This CDR3 has 13 amino acids. The germline V gene encodes CDR1 SGHRS and CDR2 YFSETQ. V was pared by 1 base and J by 6 bases, with 10 bases between. The table lists this clonotype with a few counts. Its antigen is unidentified. The same specimen was also included in a second study, on yellow fever vaccine responses in identical twins.

The TCR was taken from a woman under 30 in good health. Material for sequencing was CD4+ T cells sorted from blood. V usage is TRBV5-1 and J usage is TRBJ1-2, with TRBD1 as a possible D gene (5 bases). The CDR3 is CASSLQGIDGYTF. The CDR3 DNA reads as TGCGCCAGCAGCTTGCAGGGAATTGATGGCTACACCTTC.